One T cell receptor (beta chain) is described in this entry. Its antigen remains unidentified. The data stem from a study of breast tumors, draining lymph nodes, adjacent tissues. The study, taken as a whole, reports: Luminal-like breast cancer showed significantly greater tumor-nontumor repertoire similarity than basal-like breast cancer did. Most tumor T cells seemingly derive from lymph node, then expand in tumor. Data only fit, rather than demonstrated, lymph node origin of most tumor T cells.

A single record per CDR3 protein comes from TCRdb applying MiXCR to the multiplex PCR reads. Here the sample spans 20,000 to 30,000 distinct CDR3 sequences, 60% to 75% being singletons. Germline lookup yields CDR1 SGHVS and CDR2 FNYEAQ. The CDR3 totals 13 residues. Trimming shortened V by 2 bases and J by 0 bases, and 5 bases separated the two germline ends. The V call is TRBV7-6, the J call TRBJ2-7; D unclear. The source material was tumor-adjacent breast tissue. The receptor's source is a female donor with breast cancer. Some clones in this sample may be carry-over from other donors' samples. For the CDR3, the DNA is TGTGCCAGCAGCTTACGGATCTCCTACGAGCAGTACTTC. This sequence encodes CASSLRISYEQYF.